These T cell receptor beta chains were read from a single sample in a study of healthy donors' naive CD4 and CD8 T cells. TCRdb called the reads again in MiXCR, with one record for every CDR3 protein. The table has roughly 200,000 distinct CDR3 sequences, 65% to 80% seen once; the top ten hold more than 2%. The source material was naive CD4+ and CD8+ T cells sorted from blood, pooled from several donors. These receptors all stem from a pool of human donors in good health; the sample pools cells from several healthy donors. CDR3s include the opening cysteine and the closing phenylalanine or tryptophan. A D gene is named only where the DNA matches it firmly. Clone size appears in some rows only: once, few, many, or a class for an expanded clone.

length: 18
V: TRBV18
size: -
J: TRBJ2-6
D: TRBD1
CDR3: CASSPRQGAGGGANVLTF
DNA: TGTGCCAGCTCACCACGACAGGGGGCAGGAGGTGGGGCCAACGTCCTGACTTTC

length: 13
V: TRBV29-1
size: few
J: TRBJ2-6
D: -
CDR3: CSVAFSGANVLTF
DNA: TGCAGCGTTGCCTTCTCTGGGGCCAACGTCCTGACTTTC

length: 14
V: TRBV4-2
size: -
J: TRBJ1-2
D: -
CDR3: CASSQALANYGYTF
DNA: TGCGCCAGCAGCCAAGCTCTTGCTAACTATGGCTACACCTTC

length: 12
V: TRBV11-2
size: -
J: TRBJ1-2
D: -
CDR3: CASSPGYHGYTF
DNA: TGTGCCAGCAGCCCCGGGTACCATGGCTACACCTTC

length: 10
V: TRBV6-5
size: -
J: TRBJ2-7
D: -
CDR3: CASNESPEYF
DNA: TGTGCCAGCAACGAGTCTCCGGAGTACTTC

length: 15
V: TRBV27
size: few
J: TRBJ1-5
D: -
CDR3: CASSWTSYSNQPQHF
DNA: TGTGCCAGCAGTTGGACAAGCTATAGCAATCAGCCCCAGCATTTT

length: 14
V: TRBV5-1
size: -
J: TRBJ1-2
D: -
CDR3: CASSIQGESYGYTF
DNA: TGCGCCAGCAGCATACAGGGAGAGAGCTATGGCTACACCTTC

length: 18
V: TRBV5-6
size: -
J: TRBJ2-1
D: TRBD2
CDR3: CASGTGLAGGNFYNEQFF
DNA: TGTGCCAGCGGTACGGGACTAGCGGGAGGAAATTTCTACAATGAGCAGTTCTTC

length: 18
V: TRBV13
size: once
J: TRBJ2-1
D: TRBD2
CDR3: CASSLGTSGGVYFDEQFF
DNA: TGTGCCAGCAGCTTAGGTACTAGCGGGGGCGTCTATTTCGATGAGCAGTTCTTC

length: 12
V: TRBV29-1
size: -
J: TRBJ2-7
D: -
CDR3: CSVLWGAYEQYF
DNA: TGCAGCGTTCTCTGGGGGGCCTACGAGCAGTACTTC

length: 12
V: TRBV29-1
size: -
J: TRBJ2-5
D: -
CDR3: CSVEPSAETQYF
DNA: TGCAGCGTTGAACCTAGCGCGGAGACCCAGTACTTC

length: 13
V: TRBV7-9
size: -
J: TRBJ1-1
D: -
CDR3: CASSLGTHTEAFF
DNA: TGTGCCAGCAGCTTAGGGACACACACTGAAGCTTTCTTT

length: 12
V: TRBV6-5
size: -
J: TRBJ2-2
D: -
CDR3: CASRKGSGELFF
DNA: TGTGCCAGCAGGAAAGGGTCCGGGGAGCTGTTTTTT

length: 17
V: TRBV15
size: -
J: TRBJ1-5
D: -
CDR3: CATSRGAGKGYNQPQHF
DNA: TGTGCCACCAGCAGAGGGGCAGGGAAAGGGTACAATCAGCCCCAGCATTTT

length: 15
V: TRBV6-5
size: -
J: TRBJ2-1
D: TRBD2
CDR3: CASSYRLAGVDEQFF
DNA: TGTGCCAGCAGTTATAGACTAGCGGGAGTCGATGAGCAGTTCTTC

length: 15
V: TRBV6-5
size: -
J: TRBJ1-6
D: -
CDR3: CASRTESFYNSPLHF
DNA: TGTGCCAGCCGTACAGAGAGCTTCTATAATTCACCCCTCCACTTT

length: 14
V: TRBV5-6
size: -
J: TRBJ1-2
D: TRBD1
CDR3: CASSLPGTVYGYTF
DNA: TGTGCCAGCAGCTTGCCCGGGACAGTCTATGGCTACACCTTC

length: 12
V: TRBV6-5
size: -
J: TRBJ1-1
D: -
CDR3: CASSYSTGEAFF
DNA: TGTGCCAGCAGTTACTCGACCGGTGAAGCTTTCTTT

length: 12
V: TRBV6-5
size: -
J: TRBJ1-2
D: -
CDR3: CASSFDLYGYTF
DNA: TGTGCCAGCAGTTTCGACTTATATGGCTACACCTTC

length: 12
V: TRBV29-1
size: -
J: TRBJ2-3
D: TRBD1
CDR3: CSEDRGIDTQYF
DNA: TGCAGCGAAGACAGGGGAATAGATACGCAGTATTTT

length: 13
V: TRBV19
size: once
J: TRBJ1-1
D: -
CDR3: CATSIWPNTEAFF
DNA: TGTGCCACTAGTATCTGGCCGAACACTGAAGCTTTCTTT

length: 16
V: TRBV2
size: -
J: TRBJ2-7
D: TRBD1
CDR3: CASSRTGVQIKDEQYF
DNA: TGTGCCAGCAGTCGGACAGGGGTGCAAATTAAGGACGAGCAGTACTTC

length: 14
V: TRBV19
size: -
J: TRBJ2-5
D: -
CDR3: CASSIAPVGETQYF
DNA: TGTGCCAGTAGTATTGCCCCGGTTGGGGAGACCCAGTACTTC

length: 15
V: TRBV30
size: -
J: TRBJ1-6
D: -
CDR3: CAWKGVQGRNSPLHF
DNA: TGTGCCTGGAAGGGGGTGCAGGGTCGTAATTCACCCCTCCACTTT

length: 16
V: TRBV5-1
size: few
J: TRBJ2-1
D: TRBD2
CDR3: CASSEGTSGIMDEQFF
DNA: TGCGCCAGCAGCGAAGGGACTAGCGGGATAATGGATGAGCAGTTCTTC

length: 13
V: TRBV29-1
size: -
J: TRBJ2-3
D: -
CDR3: CSVAPRRADTQYF
DNA: TGCAGCGTTGCGCCCCGGAGGGCAGATACGCAGTATTTT

length: 13
V: TRBV19
size: -
J: TRBJ1-5
D: -
CDR3: CASTGNYNQPQHF
DNA: TGTGCCAGTACAGGGAACTATAATCAGCCCCAGCATTTT

length: 16
V: TRBV5-5
size: once
J: TRBJ1-6
D: TRBD1
CDR3: CASSSNGQAYNSPLHF
DNA: TGTGCCAGCAGCTCGAACGGACAGGCCTATAATTCACCCCTCCACTTT

length: 16
V: TRBV15
size: once
J: TRBJ2-7
D: -
CDR3: CATGRDDGWPPAEQYF
DNA: TGTGCCACCGGCAGAGATGATGGATGGCCGCCTGCAGAGCAGTACTTC

length: 16
V: TRBV6-5
size: -
J: TRBJ2-1
D: TRBD2
CDR3: CASSRGTSGKGNEQFF
DNA: TGTGCCAGCAGTCGAGGGACTAGCGGGAAGGGTAATGAGCAGTTCTTC

length: 16
V: TRBV5-4
size: -
J: TRBJ2-1
D: -
CDR3: CASSLEQPPRGNEQFF
DNA: TGTGCCAGCAGCTTGGAACAGCCTCCGAGGGGAAATGAGCAGTTCTTC

length: 12
V: TRBV7-2
size: once
J: TRBJ2-3
D: -
CDR3: CASSVGTDTQYF
DNA: TGTGCCAGCAGTGTAGGCACAGATACGCAGTATTTT

length: 18
V: TRBV5-5
size: -
J: TRBJ2-7
D: TRBD1
CDR3: CASTGTVVGDRFTYEQYF
DNA: TGTGCCAGCACTGGAACCGTCGTCGGGGACAGGTTCACCTACGAGCAGTACTTC

length: 17
V: TRBV6-5
size: -
J: TRBJ2-1
D: -
CDR3: CASSYYSHSTSPNEQFF
DNA: TGTGCCAGCAGTTACTACTCGCACAGTACAAGCCCCAATGAGCAGTTCTTC

length: 14
V: TRBV29-1
size: few
J: TRBJ1-5
D: -
CDR3: CSALDPNSNQPQHF
DNA: TGCAGCGCCTTGGATCCAAATAGCAATCAGCCCCAGCATTTT

length: 14
V: TRBV5-1
size: -
J: TRBJ1-6
D: -
CDR3: CASSFEIANSPLHF
DNA: TGCGCCAGCAGCTTTGAAATTGCCAATTCACCCCTCCACTTT

length: 14
V: TRBV6-6
size: -
J: TRBJ2-7
D: TRBD1
CDR3: CASSYSTGGFEQYF
DNA: TGTGCCAGCAGCTACTCGACAGGGGGATTCGAGCAGTACTTC

length: 12
V: TRBV29-1
size: -
J: TRBJ2-6
D: -
CDR3: CSVNSGANVLTF
DNA: TGCAGCGTTAACTCTGGGGCCAACGTCCTGACTTTC

length: 16
V: TRBV19
size: once
J: TRBJ2-2
D: -
CDR3: CASSMGPGGSTGELFF
DNA: TGTGCCAGTAGTATGGGTCCCGGAGGGAGCACCGGGGAGCTGTTTTTT

length: 15
V: TRBV5-1
size: -
J: TRBJ1-1
D: TRBD1
CDR3: CASSKRTGEEAEAFF
DNA: TGCGCCAGCAGCAAACGGACAGGGGAGGAGGCTGAAGCTTTCTTT

length: 14
V: TRBV29-1
size: -
J: TRBJ2-1
D: TRBD1
CDR3: CSVYPGTEYNEQFF
DNA: TGCAGCGTCTACCCCGGGACAGAGTACAATGAGCAGTTCTTC

length: 14
V: TRBV20-1
size: -
J: TRBJ2-1
D: TRBD1
CDR3: CSASDRDLYNEQFF
DNA: TGCAGTGCTTCCGACAGGGATCTTTACAATGAGCAGTTCTTC

length: 16
V: TRBV6-5
size: few
J: TRBJ2-7
D: TRBD2
CDR3: CASSYSILAGGYEQYF
DNA: TGTGCCAGCAGTTACTCGATCCTAGCGGGAGGCTACGAGCAGTACTTC

length: 17
V: TRBV6-2/TRBV6-3
size: -
J: TRBJ2-1
D: -
CDR3: CASSYPTPSGTYNEQFF
DNA: TGTGCCAGCAGTTACCCCACCCCTAGTGGGACCTACAATGAGCAGTTCTTC

length: 16
V: TRBV6-5
size: -
J: TRBJ1-6
D: TRBD1
CDR3: CASSRDRGPYNSPLHF
DNA: TGTGCCAGCAGTCGGGACAGGGGGCCTTATAATTCACCCCTCCACTTT

length: 13
V: TRBV19
size: -
J: TRBJ2-1
D: -
CDR3: CASRAWTANEQFF
DNA: TGTGCCAGTAGAGCTTGGACGGCCAATGAGCAATTCTTC

length: 13
V: TRBV6-2/TRBV6-3
size: -
J: TRBJ2-2
D: -
CDR3: CASSVSIAGELFF
DNA: TGTGCCAGCAGTGTCTCTATCGCCGGGGAGCTGTTTTTT

length: 12
V: TRBV24-1
size: -
J: TRBJ2-7
D: -
CDR3: CATRPDSYEQYF
DNA: TGTGCCACCAGGCCAGACAGCTACGAGCAGTACTTC

length: 17
V: TRBV5-6
size: -
J: TRBJ1-5
D: TRBD1
CDR3: CASSLEPGQADNQPQHF
DNA: TGCGCCAGCAGCTTGGAGCCGGGACAGGCCGACAATCAGCCCCAGCATTTT